The present T cell receptor beta chain was sequenced within a study of cytomegalovirus exposure and HLA in healthy donors. In the study overall: As an earlier analysis found, about 190 million T cells yielded over 95 million unique TCR beta sequences. Study-wide points: Segments of the TCR beta V type were, in most cases, productive about 87% or about 30% of the time in an earlier analysis. For presence/absence analyses, sequencing depth was assumed to be roughly uniform across donors.

13 Jbeta primers and 60 Vbeta primers were used for the PCR. This table comes from immunoSEQ multiplex PCR, and its TCRdb copy is limited to in-frame clones, with some not included. Here the sample spans about 170,000 clones, 79% being singletons. The CDR3 spans 14 residues. CDR1 and CDR2 from the germline V gene are MNHEY and SVGAGI. Regarding this clone: Its antigen is unidentified.

The source is a woman in her forties or fifties in good health and CMV-seronegative. The sequenced material came from PBMCs. The V call is TRBV6-5, the J call TRBJ2-5; tentatively, D is TRBD1 (6 bases). The J call may be wrong; the DNA end is better matched by TRBJ2-7. CDR3 bases: TGTGCCAGCAGTTACTGGCAGGGGAATGCCGAGCAGTACTTC. Translated, it gives CASSYWQGNAEQYF.